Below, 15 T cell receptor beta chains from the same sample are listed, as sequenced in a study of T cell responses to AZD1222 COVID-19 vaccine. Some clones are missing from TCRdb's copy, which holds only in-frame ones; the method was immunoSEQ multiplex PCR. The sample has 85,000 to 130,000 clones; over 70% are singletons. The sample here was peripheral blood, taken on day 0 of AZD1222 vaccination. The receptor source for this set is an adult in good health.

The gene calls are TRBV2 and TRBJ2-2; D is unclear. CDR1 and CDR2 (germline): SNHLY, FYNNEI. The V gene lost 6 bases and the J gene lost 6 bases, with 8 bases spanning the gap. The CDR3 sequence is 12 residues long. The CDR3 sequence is CASSAQPGELFF. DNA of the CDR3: TGTGCCAGCAGCGCCCAACCCGGGGAGCTGTTTTTT.

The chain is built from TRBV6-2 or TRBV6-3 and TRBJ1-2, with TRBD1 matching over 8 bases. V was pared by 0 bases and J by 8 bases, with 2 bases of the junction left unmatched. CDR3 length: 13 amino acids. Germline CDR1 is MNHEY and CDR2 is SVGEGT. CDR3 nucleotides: TGTGCCAGCAGTTACTCGGGACAGGTCGGCTACACCTTC. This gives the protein CASSYSGQVGYTF.

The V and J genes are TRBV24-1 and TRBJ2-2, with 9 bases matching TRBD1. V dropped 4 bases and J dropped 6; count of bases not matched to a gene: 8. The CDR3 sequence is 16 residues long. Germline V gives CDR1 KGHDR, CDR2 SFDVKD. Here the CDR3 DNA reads TGTGCCACCAGTGAAGGAGGGACAGGGTCTTCCGGGGAGCTGTTTTTT. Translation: CATSEGGTGSSGELFF.

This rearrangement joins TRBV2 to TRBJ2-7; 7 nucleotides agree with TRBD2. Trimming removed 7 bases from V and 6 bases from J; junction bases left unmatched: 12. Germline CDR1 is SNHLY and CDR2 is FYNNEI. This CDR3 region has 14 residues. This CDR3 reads CASKRDGRAGEQYF. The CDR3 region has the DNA TGTGCCAGCAAGCGGGACGGCCGCGCGGGCGAGCAGTACTTC.

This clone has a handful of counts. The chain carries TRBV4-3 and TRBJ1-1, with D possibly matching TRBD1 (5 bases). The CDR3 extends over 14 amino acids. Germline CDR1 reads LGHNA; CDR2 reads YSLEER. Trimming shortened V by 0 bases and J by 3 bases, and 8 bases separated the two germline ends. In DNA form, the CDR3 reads TGCGCCAGCAGCCAAGACAGGGCTGACACTGAAGCTTTCTTT. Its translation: CASSQDRADTEAFF.

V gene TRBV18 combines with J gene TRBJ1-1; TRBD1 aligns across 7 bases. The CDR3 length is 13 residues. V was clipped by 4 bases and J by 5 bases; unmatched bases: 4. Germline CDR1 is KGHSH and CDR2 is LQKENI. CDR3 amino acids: CASSQGARTEAFF. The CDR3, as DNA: TGTGCCAGCTCACAGGGGGCGCGGACTGAAGCTTTCTTT.

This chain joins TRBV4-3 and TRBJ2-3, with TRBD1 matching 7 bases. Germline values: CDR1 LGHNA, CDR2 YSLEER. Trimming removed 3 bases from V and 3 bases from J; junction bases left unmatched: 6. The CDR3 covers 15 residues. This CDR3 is CASSHAGGWTDTQYF. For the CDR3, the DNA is TGCGCCAGCAGCCATGCAGGGGGATGGACAGATACGCAGTATTTT.

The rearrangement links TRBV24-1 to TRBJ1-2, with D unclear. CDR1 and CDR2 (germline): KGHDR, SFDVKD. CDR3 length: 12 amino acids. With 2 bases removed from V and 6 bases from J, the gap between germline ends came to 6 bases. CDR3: CATSDYNHGYTF. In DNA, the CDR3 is TGTGCCACCAGTGATTACAACCATGGCTACACCTTC.

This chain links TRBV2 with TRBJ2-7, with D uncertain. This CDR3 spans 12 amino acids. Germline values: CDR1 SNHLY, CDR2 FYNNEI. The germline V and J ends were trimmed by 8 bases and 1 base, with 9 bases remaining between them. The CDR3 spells CASSGVSYEQYF. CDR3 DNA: TGTGCCAGCTCTGGAGTTTCCTACGAGCAGTACTTC.

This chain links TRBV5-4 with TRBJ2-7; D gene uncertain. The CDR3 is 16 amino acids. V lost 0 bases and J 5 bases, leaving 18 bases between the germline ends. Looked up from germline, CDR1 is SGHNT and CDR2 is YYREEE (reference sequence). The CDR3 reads CASSLAVVGNDNEQYF. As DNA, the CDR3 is TGTGCCAGCAGCTTGGCTGTGGTAGGGAACGACAACGAGCAGTACTTC. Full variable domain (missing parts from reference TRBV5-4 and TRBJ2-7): ETGVTQSPTHLIKTRGQQVTLRCSSQSGHNTVSWYQQALGQGPQFIFQYYREEENGRGNFPPRFSGLQFPNYSSELNVNALELDDSALYLCASSLAVVGNDNEQYFGPGTRLTVT.

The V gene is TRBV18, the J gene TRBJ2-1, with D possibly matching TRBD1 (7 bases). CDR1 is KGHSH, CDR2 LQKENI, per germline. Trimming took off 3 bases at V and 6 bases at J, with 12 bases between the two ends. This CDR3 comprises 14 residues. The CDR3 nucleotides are TGTGCCAGCTCACCGGGCGGGACAGTCAATGAGCAGTTCTTC. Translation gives CASSPGGTVNEQFF.

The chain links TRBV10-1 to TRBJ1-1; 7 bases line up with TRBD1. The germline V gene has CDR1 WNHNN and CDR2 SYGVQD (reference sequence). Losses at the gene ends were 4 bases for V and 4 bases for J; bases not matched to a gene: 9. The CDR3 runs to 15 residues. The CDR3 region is CASSVGVSGGTEAFF. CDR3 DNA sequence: TGCGCCAGCAGTGTAGGGGTTTCAGGGGGCACTGAAGCTTTCTTT.

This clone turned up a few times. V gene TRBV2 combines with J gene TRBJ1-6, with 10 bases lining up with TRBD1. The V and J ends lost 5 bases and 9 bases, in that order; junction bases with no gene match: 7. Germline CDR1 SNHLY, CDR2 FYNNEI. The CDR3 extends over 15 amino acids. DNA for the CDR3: TGTGCCAGCAGTCTCACGACAGGGGGCGGTTCACCCCTCCACTTT. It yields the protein CASSLTTGGGSPLHF.

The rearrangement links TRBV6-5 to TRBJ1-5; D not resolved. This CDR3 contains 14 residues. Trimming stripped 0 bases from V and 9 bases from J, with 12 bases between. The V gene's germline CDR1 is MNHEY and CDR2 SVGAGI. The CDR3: CASSYSNLKGPQHF. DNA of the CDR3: TGTGCCAGCAGTTACTCGAACCTTAAGGGGCCCCAGCATTTT.

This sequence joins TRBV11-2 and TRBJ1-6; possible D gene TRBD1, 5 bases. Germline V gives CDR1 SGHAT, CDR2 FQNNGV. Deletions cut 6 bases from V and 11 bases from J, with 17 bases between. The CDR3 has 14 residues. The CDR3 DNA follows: TGTGCCAGCAGTTTTCGGGGCTGGCAGACACCCCTCCACTTT. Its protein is CASSFRGWQTPLHF.